This TCR beta chain was sequenced for a study of blood T cells in healthy people across ages. With a J-beta primer mix and a sample-barcoded 5' primer, a second PCR ran roughly 7 to 11 cycles. MiXCR was run by TCRdb on the 5' RACE reads, yielding one entry per CDR3 protein. Of over 450,000 distinct CDR3 sequences in the sample, 24% were seen once. This clonotype was seen a handful of times. Trimming shortened V by 5 bases and J by 5 bases, and 12 bases separated the two germline ends. CDR3 length: 13 amino acids. The same sample was also studied in work on T cells of mothers and their children. That paper notes: The sample comes from fewer than 10 healthy Caucasian donors: mothers and children.

The chain uses TRBV12-3 or TRBV12-4 and TRBJ1-1; a weak D match, TRBD1 (6 bases). The sequenced sample was blood. The TCR originated in a boy younger than 18 in good health. CDR3 bases: TGTGCCAGCAGTCCAGGGGTTCGGACTGAAGCTTTCTTT. It codes for CASSPGVRTEAFF.